Following are 4 T cell receptor beta chains from one sample sequenced in a study of sequential checkpoint blockade in melanoma. Treatment here: randomized to nivolumab then ipilimumab (arm A) or the reverse (arm B). TCRdb's table, derived via immunoSEQ multiplex PCR, lists solely in-frame clones and lacks some. This table holds tens of thousands of clones, roughly four fifths found once. The specimen comprised CD8+ T cells sorted from blood (inferred from file names), sampled from a patient given nivolumab and ipilimumab in sequence. The receptors stem from a human donor with melanoma.

The DNA of the CDR3 is TGTGCCAGCAGCTTCTCAGCGGGCTACAATGAGCAGTTCTTC. The encoded protein is CASSFSAGYNEQFF. The chain links TRBV7-8 to TRBJ2-1; weak D call: TRBD2 (6 bases). Trimming removed 3 bases at V and 3 bases at J, with 9 bases between. CDR1 is SGHVS, CDR2 FQNEAQ, per germline. The CDR3 has 14 residues.

The J gene is TRBJ1-6, the V gene TRBV10-1; a possible D gene is TRBD1 (5 bases). This CDR3 has 14 residues. Germline-derived CDR1 and CDR2 are WNHNN and SYGVQD (reference sequence). The V and J ends lost 3 bases and 6 bases respectively, with 9 bases between them. This chain's CDR3 is CASSDAGVNSPLHF. The CDR3 coding sequence is TGCGCCAGCAGTGATGCGGGGGTTAATTCACCCCTCCACTTT.

This chain links TRBV4-1 with TRBJ1-2; weak D call: TRBD1 (5 bases). The germline gives CDR1 MGHRA, CDR2 YSYEKL. The CDR3 sequence is 17 residues long. The V gene lost 0 bases and the J gene lost 4 bases, with 18 bases spanning the gap. The CDR3 loop is CASSQDSDSVYVYGYTF. The CDR3 DNA reads as TGCGCCAGCAGCCAAGATTCCGACAGTGTTTATGTCTATGGCTACACCTTC.

V and J are TRBV25-1 and TRBJ2-1; 8 bases are shared with TRBD2. J was trimmed by 8 bases and V by 3 bases; bases with no gene match: 6. The germline CDR1 and CDR2 sequences are MGHDK and SYGVNS. This CDR3 is built from 14 residues. CDR3 in amino acids: CASSDGGGLDEQFF. In DNA, the CDR3 is TGTGCCAGCAGTGACGGCGGGGGGTTAGATGAGCAGTTCTTC. The full variable domain, with the rest looked up from reference TRBV25-1 and TRBJ2-1, is EADIYQTPRYLVIGTGKKITLECSQTMGHDKMYWYQQDPGMELHLIHYSYGVNSTEKGDLSSESTVSRIRTEHFPLTLESARPSHTSQYLCASSDGGGLDEQFFGPGTRLTVL.